These 19 T cell receptor beta chains were sequenced from one sample in a study of OX40 agonist ivuxolimab in advanced cancers. Libraries were prepared by immunoSEQ multiplex PCR; TCRdb keeps only in-frame clonotypes and omits some of them. The sample shows 83,000 or so clones, 86% of them seen only once. Source: CD4+ or CD8+ T cells sorted from blood, taken in a trial of the OX40 agonist ivuxolimab. The receptors come from an adult with an advanced solid tumor such as melanoma, head and neck, liver or kidney cancer.

This chain links TRBV5-8 with TRBJ2-1; 9 bases align to TRBD1. The CDR3 contains 16 residues. CDR1 and CDR2 (germline): SGHTS, YDEGEE. After removal of 5 bases from V and 6 bases from J, the junction contained 12 bases not matched to a gene. The CDR3 region has the DNA TGTGCCAGCAGTACCCTACCAGGGACAGGGCCCAATGAGCAGTTCTTC. It specifies CASSTLPGTGPNEQFF. Full variable domain (outside the CDR3, taken from reference TRBV5-8 and TRBJ2-1): EAGVTQSPTHLIKTRGQQATLRCSPISGHTSVYWYQQALGLGLQFLLWYDEGEERNRGNFPPRFSGRQFPNYSSELNVNALELEDSALYLCASSTLPGTGPNEQFFGPGTRLTVL.

V usage is TRBV19 and J usage is TRBJ1-5; D not resolved. CDR1 and CDR2 (germline): LNHDA, SQIVND (reference sequence). The CDR3 loop spans 14 amino acids. The V end was cut by 7 bases, the J end by 2 bases, with 12 bases between. CDR3 in DNA: TGTGCCAGTACTCCGGGTTTCGGCAATCAGCCCCAGCATTTT. Its protein product is CASTPGFGNQPQHF.

This clone was recorded once. J is TRBJ2-5 and V is TRBV28, with 9 bases matching TRBD1. Germline V gives CDR1 MDHEN, CDR2 SYDVKM. CDR3 size: 16 residues. The ends lost 1 base at V and 3 bases at J; junction bases unmatched: 6. CDR3 amino acids: CASSLFPGQGEETQYF. The CDR3, as DNA: TGTGCCAGCAGTTTATTCCCGGGACAGGGTGAAGAGACCCAGTACTTC.

This chain connects TRBV4-2 to TRBJ2-3; tentative D call: TRBD1 (5 bases). With 1 base removed from V and 2 bases from J, the gap between germline ends came to 10 bases. Germline values: CDR1 LGHNA, CDR2 YNFKEQ. The CDR3 length is 15 residues. CDR3 sequence reads: CASSQAQGITDTQYF. For the CDR3, the DNA is TGTGCCAGCAGCCAAGCTCAGGGAATCACAGATACGCAGTATTTT.

This chain joins TRBV5-6 and TRBJ2-7, with a weak D call TRBD2 (5 bases). Germline V gives CDR1 SGHDT, CDR2 YYEEEE. This CDR3 has 13 amino acids. V gave up 4 bases and J gave up 3 bases, with 11 bases separating them. The CDR3 spells CASSPVGNYEQYF. As DNA, the CDR3 is TGTGCCAGCAGCCCCGTCGGGAACTACGAGCAGTACTTC.

Written as DNA, the CDR3 is TGTGCCAGCAGCCAACTCAAGGGGACTAGCGGGAGTACCCCCTACAATGAGCAGTTCTTC. Translated, it gives CASSQLKGTSGSTPYNEQFF. The V call is TRBV4-2, the J call TRBJ2-1; TRBD2 agrees at 14 bases. CDR1 is LGHNA, CDR2 YNFKEQ, per germline. This CDR3 is built from 20 residues. Trimming took 2 bases from V and 2 from J; bases not matched to a gene: 11.

V usage is TRBV11-3 and J usage is TRBJ2-7; D is uncertain. With 2 bases removed from V and 0 bases from J, the gap between germline ends came to 5 bases. Germline lookup yields CDR1 SGHNT and CDR2 YENEEA. This CDR3 spans 13 amino acids. The CDR3 loop reads CASSLMNSYEQYF. DNA of the CDR3: TGTGCCAGCAGCTTAATGAACTCCTACGAGCAGTACTTC.

The chain joins TRBV5-1 to TRBJ2-6; a weak D match, TRBD2 (5 bases). CDR1 and CDR2 (germline): SGHRS, YFSETQ. The CDR3 runs to 18 residues. The V and J ends lost 2 bases and 0 bases respectively, with 15 bases between them. The CDR3 loop is CASSFRGARSSGANVLTF. The DNA for the CDR3 is TGCGCCAGCAGCTTTCGGGGAGCCCGAAGCTCTGGGGCCAACGTCCTGACTTTC.

The chain recombines TRBV2 with TRBJ2-1, with 8 bases identical to TRBD1. Germline trimming cut 6 bases from V and 9 bases from J; bases unmatched to any gene: 13. This CDR3 spans 15 amino acids. Germline lookup yields CDR1 SNHLY and CDR2 FYNNEI. In DNA form, the CDR3 reads TGTGCCAGCAGAACAGGGGGAAGATTGGAAGGTGAGCAGTTCTTC. Amino acid sequence: CASRTGGRLEGEQFF.

DNA of the CDR3: TGTGCCAGCAGCCCCTACGGGACAGAAGAGACCCAGTACTTC. Translation: CASSPYGTEETQYF. The J gene is TRBJ2-5, the V gene TRBV7-2, with 7 nucleotides matching TRBD1. CDR1 is SGHTA and CDR2 is FQGNSA in the germline V gene. The length of the CDR3 is 14 residues. V shed 5 bases, J shed 3 bases, and the junction held 6 bases outside the gene matches.

The V call is TRBV29-1, the J call TRBJ2-7; tentative D call: TRBD1 (6 bases). Germline V gene sequence: CDR1 SQVTM, CDR2 ANQGSEA. V was clipped by 4 bases and J by 2 bases, with 15 bases between them. The CDR3 runs 14 residues. The CDR3 DNA follows: TGCAGCGTTGGGCCCTCAGGGGCTACCTACGAGCAGTACTTC. Its protein is CSVGPSGATYEQYF.

The chain combines TRBV18 with TRBJ1-6, with a weak D call TRBD1 (5 bases). This CDR3 contains 14 residues. Trimming cost V 8 bases and J 7 bases, with 15 bases left between them. Per germline, CDR1 KGHSH and CDR2 LQKENI. The CDR3 nucleotides read TGTGCCAGCCAAGAGGGACGGGGGAATTCACCCCTCCACTTT. Amino acids: CASQEGRGNSPLHF.

The J gene is TRBJ2-7, the V gene TRBV5-6, with 8 bases matching TRBD1. Per germline, CDR1 SGHDT and CDR2 YYEEEE. The CDR3 sequence is 15 residues long. J was trimmed by 0 bases and V by 2 bases; bases with no gene match: 4. CDR3 loop: CASSLDGTGSYEQYF. The CDR3 nucleotides read TGTGCCAGCAGCTTAGACGGGACAGGCTCCTACGAGCAGTACTTC.

This rearrangement joins TRBV4-1 to TRBJ2-5, with a tentative D call TRBD2 (6 bases). The last part of the DNA fits TRBJ2-7 better; the J call may be wrong. This CDR3 is 15 amino acids long. Germline CDR1 reads MGHRA; CDR2 reads YSYEKL. CDR3 in DNA: TGCGCCAGCAGCCCCCTTAGCGGCGAATCCTACGAGCAGTACTTC. As protein: CASSPLSGESYEQYF.

This rearrangement joins TRBV6-6 to TRBJ2-3, with a possible D match to TRBD2 (6 bases). Germline-derived CDR1 and CDR2 are MNHNY and SVGAGI (reference sequence). Trimming removed 3 bases at V and 1 base at J, with 8 bases between. The CDR3 is made up of 14 amino acids. CDR3 DNA sequence: TGTGCCAGCAGTTATTGGGAGGGCACAGATACGCAGTATTTT. It translates to CASSYWEGTDTQYF.

This chain uses TRBV2 with TRBJ2-7; 9 bases agree with TRBD1. The CDR3 runs to 15 residues. Trimming at V came to 5 bases and at J to 1 base, leaving 6 bases not matched to a gene. CDR1 SNHLY and CDR2 FYNNEI come from the germline V gene. In DNA form, the CDR3 reads TGTGCCAGCAGTTCCCACGGACAGGGGTCCTACGAGCAGTACTTC. Its protein product is CASSSHGQGSYEQYF.

The CDR3 region is CASSLWEAGANVLTF. As DNA, the CDR3 is TGTGCCAGCAGCTTATGGGAGGCTGGGGCCAACGTCCTGACTTTC. The chain combines TRBV7-3 with TRBJ2-6, with a tentative D call TRBD2 (6 bases). V lost 2 bases to trimming and J lost 2 bases, with 7 bases between them. Germline CDR1 reads SGHTA; CDR2 reads FQGTGA. This CDR3 is built from 15 residues.

The rearrangement joins TRBV7-8 to TRBJ1-2, with D perhaps matching TRBD1 (6 bases). V lost 4 bases and J 7 bases, leaving 19 bases between the germline ends. The germline V gene encodes CDR1 SGHVS and CDR2 FQNEAQ. This CDR3 comprises 15 residues. CDR3 sequence: CASSYRQALLAGYTF. CDR3 in DNA: TGTGCCAGCAGCTATAGACAGGCGTTACTCGCTGGCTACACCTTC.

This clone was detected only a few times. V usage is TRBV12-5 and J usage is TRBJ2-4; D call uncertain. CDR1 LGHNT and CDR2 FRNRAP come from the germline V gene. The CDR3 consists of 12 residues. With 7 bases removed from V and 6 bases from J, the gap between germline ends came to 10 bases. The DNA of the CDR3 is TGTGCTAGTGCCACAACCCCAAACATTCAGTACTTC. It yields the protein CASATTPNIQYF.